This T cell receptor beta chain came from a study of cytomegalovirus exposure and HLA in healthy donors. V dropped 4 bases and J dropped 5 bases, with 15 bases sitting between them. This CDR3 is built from 14 residues. Germline V gives CDR1 SGDLS, CDR2 YYNGEE. Comment on this clone: Antigen: not known.

Broader study findings: The availability of immune exposure information extended only to CMV serostatus.

The PCR employed 60 Vbeta primers together with 13 Jbeta primers. Clones were sequenced by immunoSEQ multiplex PCR, and TCRdb holds only the in-frame ones, with some missing. The sample contains 150,000 to 200,000 clones, around three quarters of which appear only once. The chain is built from TRBV9 and TRBJ2-5; possibly TRBD2 for D (6 bases). The sequencing input was PBMCs. This clonotype was obtained from a middle-aged woman in good health and CMV-seronegative. The CDR3 protein is CASSRAPGVETQYF. In DNA form, the CDR3 reads TGTGCCAGCAGCCGAGCTCCGGGGGTTGAGACCCAGTACTTC.